This T cell receptor (beta chain) was sequenced during a study of CD8 T cells in ankylosing spondylitis. Overall study findings and caveats: As reported, disease-linked clones showed significant enrichment in matched ankylosing spondylitis synovial fluid. Both synovial fluid and blood in reactive arthritis had previously been reported to carry some motif variants. Clones that were linked to disease were CD8+ and were relatively rare in peripheral blood. Seemingly distinctive of ankylosing spondylitis blood was a TCR beta motif formed by eight highly homologous variants.

This clonotype was observed a handful of times. Its antigen is not identified. TCRdb ran MiXCR on the 5' RACE reads and lists one entry per CDR3 protein. The sample consists of 210,000 or so distinct CDR3 sequences, around 25% of them appearing once. Germline loops: CDR1 SQVTM, CDR2 ANQGSEA. V gave up 6 bases and J gave up 3 bases, with 15 bases separating them. The CDR3 spans 15 residues. The rearrangement uses TRBV29-1 and TRBJ2-6, with a tentative D call TRBD1 (5 bases). Sequenced material: blood, either unsorted or a sorted T cell fraction (not recorded which). The receptor was derived from a male donor with ankylosing spondylitis or in good health (not recorded which). CDR3 amino acids: CSVSWGRIGANVLTF. CDR3 sequence (DNA): TGCAGCGTCTCGTGGGGCAGGATTGGGGCCAACGTCCTGACTTTC.